This record concerns one TCR beta chain sequence. What it binds is unknown. This CDR3 region has 12 residues. V dropped 10 bases and J dropped 1; count of bases not matched to a gene: 3. From germline, CDR1 is ENHRY and CDR2 SYGVKD. The data belong to a study of T cell responses to AZD1222 COVID-19 vaccine. Broader study findings: Spike-specific TCR depth and breadth grew after two AZD1222 doses.

Produced via immunoSEQ multiplex PCR; TCRdb's table is partial and in-frame only. This table holds about 130,000 clones, approximately 90% found once. This sequence was found in an adult in good health. The sequencing used peripheral blood, collected on day 0 of AZD1222 vaccination. The chain links TRBV10-3 to TRBJ1-1; 7 nucleotides line up with TRBD1. CDR3 loop: CASGQANTEAFF. The CDR3 DNA is TGTGCCAGCGGACAGGCGAACACTGAAGCTTTCTTT.